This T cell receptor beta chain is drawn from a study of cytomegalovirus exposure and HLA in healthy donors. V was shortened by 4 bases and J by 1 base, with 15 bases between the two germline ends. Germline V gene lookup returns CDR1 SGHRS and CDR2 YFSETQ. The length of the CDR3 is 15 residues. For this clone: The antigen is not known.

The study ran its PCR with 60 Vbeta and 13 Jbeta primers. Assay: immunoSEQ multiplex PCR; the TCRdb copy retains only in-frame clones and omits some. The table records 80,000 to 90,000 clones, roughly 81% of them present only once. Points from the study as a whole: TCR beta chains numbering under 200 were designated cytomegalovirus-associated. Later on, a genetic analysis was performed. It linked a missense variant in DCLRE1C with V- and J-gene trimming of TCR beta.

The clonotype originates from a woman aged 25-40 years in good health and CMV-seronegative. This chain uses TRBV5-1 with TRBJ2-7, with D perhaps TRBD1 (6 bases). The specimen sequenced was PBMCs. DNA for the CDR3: TGCGCCAGCAGCGATGGGGTGGGGGCATCCTACGAGCAGTACTTC. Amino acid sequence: CASSDGVGASYEQYF.